These 24 T cell receptor beta chains were all obtained from the same sample, sequenced in a study of regulatory T cells in long-lasting Graves disease. As to time point: newly diagnosed GD, antithyroid drugs for less than 3 months. Extracted RNA from PBMCs served as the source of the TCR library. Arm-PCR of CDR3 regions and iRepertoire HTBI primers were used to build TCR beta libraries. TCRdb passed the multiplex PCR reads through MiXCR, listing each CDR3 protein once. Of 350,000 to 550,000 distinct CDR3 sequences listed, roughly 17% were seen once; the top ten hold 23%. The same sample was also studied in work on T cells in Graves' hyperthyroidism and ophthalmopathy.

Sample: peripheral blood mononuclear cells (PBMCs), taken at new diagnosis, from a patient treated with antithyroid drugs. Receptor source: a woman aged 18-35 years with Graves disease.

The CDR3 region is CASGGAYGYTF. CDR3 bases: TGTGCCAGCGGCGGGGCCTATGGCTACACCTTC. J is TRBJ1-2 and V is TRBV12-3 or TRBV12-4; possibly TRBD1 for D (5 bases). The CDR3 has 11 residues. Between the trimmed V and J ends, which lost 8 bases and 4 bases, there was a span of 8 bases.

There are many counts of this clonotype. The CDR3 spells CASSLGAGGRNEQYF. The CDR3 DNA follows: TGCGCCAGCAGCTTGGGAGCGGGAGGTAGGAACGAGCAGTACTTC. The chain carries TRBV5-1 and TRBJ2-7; 9 bases line up with TRBD2. Losses at the gene ends were 0 bases for V and 5 bases for J; bases not matched to a gene: 6. The germline gives CDR1 SGHRS, CDR2 YFSETQ. The CDR3 loop spans 15 amino acids.

This clonotype turned up a few times. CDR3 in DNA: TGTGCCAGCAGCCTCCCGGGACTGCAATCTGGGGCCAACGTCCTGACTTTC. It encodes CASSLPGLQSGANVLTF. This sequence joins TRBV7-2 and TRBJ2-6, with a tentative D call TRBD2 (6 bases). Trimming removed 5 bases from V and 1 base from J, with 15 bases in between. From germline, CDR1 is SGHTA and CDR2 FQGNSA. The CDR3 contains 17 residues.

This clonotype was recorded many times. V and J are TRBV2 and TRBJ2-7; D is possibly TRBD1 (6 bases). Germline CDR1 SNHLY, CDR2 FYNNEI. CDR3 length equals 15 residues. The V and J ends lost 4 bases and 0 bases respectively, with 13 bases between them. CDR3 DNA: TGTGCCAGCAGTGGGGCAGGGGAGAGCTCCTACGAGCAGTACTTC. Translated: CASSGAGESSYEQYF.

This clonotype was detected ten times or more. The chain joins TRBV5-8 to TRBJ2-1; D gene uncertain. CDR3 length equals 13 residues. V was shortened by 0 bases and J by 7 bases, with 8 bases between the two germline ends. Germline V gene sequence: CDR1 SGHTS, CDR2 YDEGEE. CDR3 region: CASSLEGRNEQFF. In nucleotides, the CDR3 is TGTGCCAGCAGCTTGGAGGGTCGGAATGAGCAGTTCTTC.

The genes are TRBV29-1 and TRBJ2-1; 9 bases are shared with TRBD2. Germline CDR1 SQVTM, CDR2 ANQGSEA. Trimming at V came to 5 bases and at J to 6 bases, leaving 8 bases not matched to a gene. CDR3 length equals 14 residues. The CDR3 sequence: CSVPPGLASNEQFF. DNA of the CDR3: TGCAGCGTTCCACCGGGACTAGCTTCCAATGAGCAGTTCTTC.

This clonotype was picked up a small number of times. The chain uses TRBV27 and TRBJ1-3; D might be TRBD1 (5 bases). The germline V gene encodes CDR1 MNHEY and CDR2 SMNVEV (reference sequence). The CDR3 has 15 amino acids. Trimming removed 6 bases at V and 0 bases at J, with 12 bases between. The CDR3 loop reads CASSLRQSSGNTIYF. CDR3 DNA: TGTGCCAGCAGCCTCCGACAGAGCTCTGGAAACACCATATATTTT.

About this clonotype itself: At one boundary the junction diverges from the germline segment, which might be a read error. V usage is TRBV18 and J usage is TRBJ2-2; TRBD1 is a possible D gene (5 bases). Germline CDR1 KGHSH, CDR2 LQKENI. The CDR3 has 13 residues. The CDR3 DNA follows: TGTGCCGGCTCACCACAGGCCACCGGGGAGCTGTTTTTT. It yields the protein CAGSPQATGELFF. The whole variable domain, remainder taken from reference TRBV18 and TRBJ2-2, is NAGVMQNPRHLVRRRGQEARLRCSPMKGHSHVYWYRQLPEEGLKFMVYLQKENIIDESGMPKERFSAEFPKEGPSILRIQQVVRGDSAAYFCAGSPQATGELFFGEGSRLTVL.

The chain combines TRBV25-1 with TRBJ2-1; TRBD2 matches 9 bases. The V gene end was trimmed by 4 bases and the J gene end by 2 bases; junction bases not matched to a gene: 6. This CDR3 comprises 16 residues. CDR1 and CDR2 (germline): MGHDK, SYGVNS. The CDR3 protein is CASSGISGRTYNEQFF. CDR3 DNA: TGTGCCAGCAGTGGGATTAGCGGGAGAACCTACAATGAGCAGTTCTTC.

This clonotype showed up many times. The chain couples TRBV9 to TRBJ2-1; a possible D gene is TRBD1 (6 bases). The CDR3 consists of 14 residues. Germline-derived CDR1 and CDR2 are SGDLS and YYNGEE. V gave up 0 bases and J gave up 3 bases, with 7 bases separating them. The CDR3 region has the DNA TGTGCCAGCAGCGTAGGGGACATCTACAATGAGCAGTTCTTC. Translation: CASSVGDIYNEQFF.

The chain recombines TRBV6-4 with TRBJ1-5; 9 positions match TRBD1. Germline V gene lookup returns CDR1 MRHNA and CDR2 SNTAGT. This CDR3 contains 17 residues. The V segment lost 4 bases and the J segment 5 bases; nucleotides outside the gene matches: 12. This CDR3 is CASSAIGTGINYQPQHF. The CDR3 DNA sequence: TGTGCCAGCAGTGCGATAGGGACAGGGATAAACTATCAGCCCCAGCATTTT.

A note on this clonotype: A single base separates this from a much larger clone, so it may be a read error. The chain uses TRBV2 and TRBJ1-1; a weak D match, TRBD1 (5 bases). The V gene's germline CDR1 is SNHLY and CDR2 FYNNEI. V shed 7 bases and J shed 1 base, with 10 bases lying between them. This CDR3 comprises 13 residues. As DNA, the CDR3 is TGTGCCAGCAAATGCGACAGGAACACTGAAGCTTTCTTT. Translation: CASKCDRNTEAFF.

This clonotype has just a few counts. The chain recombines TRBV7-8 with TRBJ2-2, with TRBD2 identical over 13 bases. Looked up from germline, CDR1 is SGHVS and CDR2 is FQNEAQ. The junction had 12 bases not matched to a gene; V was cut back by 5 bases and J by 3 bases. The CDR3 has 19 amino acids. The CDR3 DNA sequence: TGTGCCAGCAGCCTTCCAACTAGCGGGAGGGCCGGGGACACCGGGGAGCTGTTTTTT. It translates to CASSLPTSGRAGDTGELFF.

The sample holds a few counts of this clonotype. The chain is built from TRBV6-1 and TRBJ2-6; 9 bases line up with TRBD1. Germline V gives CDR1 MNHNS, CDR2 SASEGT. The length of the CDR3 is 17 residues. V trimming: 2 bases; J trimming: 2 bases; junction bases outside the gene matches: 4. CDR3 sequence reads: CASSEWDRVTGANVLTF. In DNA form, the CDR3 reads TGTGCCAGCAGTGAATGGGACAGGGTTACTGGGGCCAACGTCCTGACTTTC.

This clonotype was seen a few times. Since a much larger clone is just one base distant, this may be a read error. The V gene is TRBV6-2 or TRBV6-3, the J gene TRBJ2-1; 8 bases align to TRBD2. The junction had 2 bases not matched to a gene; V was cut back by 5 bases and J by 8 bases. CDR3 size: 12 residues. Germline assignment: CDR1 MNHEY and CDR2 SVGEGT. For the CDR3, the DNA is TGTGCCAGCAGTCAGACTAGCGATGAGCAGTTCTTC. Amino acid sequence: CASSQTSDEQFF.

This chain joins TRBV4-1 and TRBJ2-1; D may be TRBD2 (6 bases). V was cut by 2 bases and J by 5 bases, with 10 bases left in between. This CDR3 comprises 14 residues. Germline V gene data show CDR1 as MGHRA and CDR2 as YSYEKL. The CDR3 region is CASSQKGLHNEQFF. As DNA, the CDR3 is TGCGCCAGCAGCCAAAAGGGACTTCACAATGAGCAGTTCTTC.

V and J are TRBV19 and TRBJ2-1, with 12 bases that match TRBD2. With 6 bases clipped from V and 8 bases from J, the junction kept 11 bases outside the gene matches. Looked up from germline, CDR1 is LNHDA and CDR2 is SQIVND (reference sequence). The CDR3 consists of 16 residues. This CDR3 reads CASSFLSSGRADEQFF. CDR3 DNA: TGTGCCAGTAGCTTTTTGTCTAGCGGGAGGGCAGATGAGCAGTTCTTC. Supplemented by reference TRBV19 and TRBJ2-1, the full variable domain reads DGGITQSPKYLFRKEGQNVTLSCEQNLNHDAMYWYRQDPGQGLRLIYYSQIVNDFQKGDIAEGYSVSREKKESFPLTVTSAQKNPTAFYLCASSFLSSGRADEQFFGPGTRLTVL.

This clonotype was seen once. V gene TRBV4-3 combines with J gene TRBJ2-7; D is ambiguous. Germline loops: CDR1 LGHNA, CDR2 YSLEER. The CDR3 contains 14 residues. V lost 0 bases to trimming and J lost 4 bases, with 10 bases between them. CDR3 sequence reads: CASSQELGRYEQYF. The CDR3, as DNA: TGCGCCAGCAGCCAAGAGCTAGGGCGATACGAGCAGTACTTC.

In its sample, this clonotype was seen a few times. This chain uses TRBV5-4 with TRBJ2-1, with D perhaps given as TRBD1 or TRBD2 (5 bases each). Trimming took 4 bases from V and 5 from J, leaving 13 bases between them. There are 14 residues in the CDR3. Germline V lookup: CDR1 SGHNT, CDR2 YYREEE (reference sequence). The CDR3 loop is CASSTRDPHNEQFF. Here the CDR3 DNA reads TGTGCCAGCAGCACCAGGGACCCCCACAATGAGCAGTTCTTC.

This clonotype has at least ten counts. The chain has TRBV27 and TRBJ2-5, with no clear D. This CDR3 is built from 14 residues. Germline CDR1 reads MNHEY; CDR2 reads SMNVEV (reference sequence). Trimming removed 7 bases from V and 4 bases from J, with 16 bases in between. The CDR3 reads CASIPRPGGETQYF. The CDR3 DNA is TGTGCCAGCATCCCCAGGCCAGGCGGAGAGACCCAGTACTTC.

This clonotype was detected ten times or more. This chain joins TRBV11-1 and TRBJ2-7, with 9 bases that match TRBD1. The CDR3 runs to 14 residues. Germline CDR1 reads SGHAT; CDR2 reads FQDESV (reference sequence). V dropped 1 base and J dropped 3; count of bases not matched to a gene: 1. CDR3 sequence reads: CASSLGDRDYEQYF. The CDR3 nucleotides read TGTGCCAGCAGCTTAGGGGACAGGGACTACGAGCAGTACTTC.

At least ten counts were recorded for this clonotype. The V call is TRBV7-3, the J call TRBJ1-6; D gene uncertain. The germline CDR1 and CDR2 sequences are SGHTA and FQGTGA. V was cut by 4 bases and J by 10 bases, with 11 bases left in between. This CDR3 spans 13 amino acids. CDR3 DNA: TGTGCCAGCAGCTCACGGCCTAACTCACCCCTCCACTTT. Encoded protein: CASSSRPNSPLHF.

This clonotype was detected once. A far larger clone is a single base away, which makes a read error likely. This chain connects TRBV7-9 to TRBJ2-3; a weak D match, TRBD2 (6 bases). CDR1 is SEHNR, CDR2 FQNEAQ, per germline (reference sequence). The length of the CDR3 is 16 residues. The CDR3 nucleotides are TGTGCCAGCAGCACCGCTAGCGATCCTAGCACAGATACGCAGTTTTTT. Translated, it gives CASSTASDPSTDTQFF.

J is TRBJ2-7 and V is TRBV30; D gene unclear. Trimming left V 1 base short and J 0 bases short, with 10 bases between. The CDR3 is 14 residues long. CDR1 is GTSNPN, CDR2 SVGIG, per germline (reference sequence). This CDR3 reads CAWSARLASYEQYF. CDR3 in DNA: TGTGCCTGGAGTGCCCGACTGGCCTCCTACGAGCAGTACTTC.